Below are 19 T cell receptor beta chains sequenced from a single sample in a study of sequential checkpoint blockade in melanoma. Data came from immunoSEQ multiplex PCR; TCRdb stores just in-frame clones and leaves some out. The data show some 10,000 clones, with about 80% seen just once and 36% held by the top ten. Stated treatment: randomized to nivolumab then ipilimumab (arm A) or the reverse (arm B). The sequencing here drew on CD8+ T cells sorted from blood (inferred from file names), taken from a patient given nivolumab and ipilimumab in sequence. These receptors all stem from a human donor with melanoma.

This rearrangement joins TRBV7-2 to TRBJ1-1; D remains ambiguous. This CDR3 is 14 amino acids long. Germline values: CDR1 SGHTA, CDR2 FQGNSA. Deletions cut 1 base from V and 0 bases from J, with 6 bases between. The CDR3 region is CASSLGRLNTEAFF. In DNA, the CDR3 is TGTGCCAGCAGCTTAGGCAGGTTGAACACTGAAGCTTTCTTT.

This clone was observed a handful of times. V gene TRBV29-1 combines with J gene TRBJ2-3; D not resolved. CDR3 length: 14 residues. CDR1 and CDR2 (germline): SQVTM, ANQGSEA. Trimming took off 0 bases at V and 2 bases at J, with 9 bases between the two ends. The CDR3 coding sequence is TGCAGCGTTGAAGATTGGTCCTACACAGATACGCAGTATTTT. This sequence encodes CSVEDWSYTDTQYF.

The CDR3 spells CASSLGAGGYEQYF. The CDR3 coding sequence is TGCGCCAGCAGCTTGGGAGCTGGAGGTTACGAGCAGTACTTC. V is TRBV5-1 and J is TRBJ2-7, with D perhaps matching TRBD2 (5 bases). V lost 0 bases to trimming and J lost 4 bases, with 11 bases between them. Germline-derived CDR1 and CDR2 are SGHRS and YFSETQ. The CDR3 is 14 amino acids.

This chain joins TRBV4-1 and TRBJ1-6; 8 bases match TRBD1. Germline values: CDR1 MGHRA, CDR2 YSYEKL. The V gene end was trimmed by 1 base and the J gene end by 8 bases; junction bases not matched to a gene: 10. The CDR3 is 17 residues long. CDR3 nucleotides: TGCGCCAGCAGCCAAGGTCGGCAGGGGGCCTCTTATTCACCCCTCCACTTT. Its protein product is CASSQGRQGASYSPLHF.

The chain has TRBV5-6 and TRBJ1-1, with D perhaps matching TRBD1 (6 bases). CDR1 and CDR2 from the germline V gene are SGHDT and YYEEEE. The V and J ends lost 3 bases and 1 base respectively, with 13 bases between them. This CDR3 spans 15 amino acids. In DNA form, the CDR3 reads TGTGCCAGCAGCTGGGCGGGAGGGGGGAACACTGAAGCTTTCTTT. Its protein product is CASSWAGGGNTEAFF.

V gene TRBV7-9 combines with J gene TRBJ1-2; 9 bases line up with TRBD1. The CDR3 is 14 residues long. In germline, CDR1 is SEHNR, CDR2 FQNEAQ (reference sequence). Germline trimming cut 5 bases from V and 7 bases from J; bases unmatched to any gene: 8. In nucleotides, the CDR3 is TGTGCCAGCAGCCCACCCGGGACAGGGTCTGGCTACACCTTC. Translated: CASSPPGTGSGYTF.

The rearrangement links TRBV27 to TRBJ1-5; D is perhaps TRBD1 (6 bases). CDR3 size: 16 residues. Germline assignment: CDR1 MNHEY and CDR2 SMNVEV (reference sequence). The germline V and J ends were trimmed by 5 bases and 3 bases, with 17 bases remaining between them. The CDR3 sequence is CASSNREQGFNQPQHF. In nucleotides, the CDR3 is TGTGCCAGCAGTAACCGGGAACAGGGATTCAATCAGCCCCAGCATTTT.

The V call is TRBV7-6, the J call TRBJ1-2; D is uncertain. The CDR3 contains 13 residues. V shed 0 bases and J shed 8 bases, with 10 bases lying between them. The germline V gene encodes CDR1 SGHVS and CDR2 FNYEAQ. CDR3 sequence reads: CASSLATGGGYTF. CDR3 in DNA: TGTGCCAGCAGCTTAGCAACGGGAGGCGGCTACACCTTC.

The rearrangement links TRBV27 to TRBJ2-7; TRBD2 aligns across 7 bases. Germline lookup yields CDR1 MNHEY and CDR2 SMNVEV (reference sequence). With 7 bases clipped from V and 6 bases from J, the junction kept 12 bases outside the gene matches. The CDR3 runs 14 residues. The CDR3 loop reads CASTRAGLGSEQYF. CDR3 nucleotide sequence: TGTGCCAGCACCCGAGCGGGATTAGGCTCCGAGCAGTACTTC.

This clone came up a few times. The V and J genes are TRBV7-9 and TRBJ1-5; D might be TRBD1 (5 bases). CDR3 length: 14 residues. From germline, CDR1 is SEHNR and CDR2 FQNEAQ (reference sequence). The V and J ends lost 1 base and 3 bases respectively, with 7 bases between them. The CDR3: CASSLGGLNQPQHF. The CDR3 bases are TGTGCCAGCAGCTTAGGGGGCCTCAATCAGCCCCAGCATTTT.

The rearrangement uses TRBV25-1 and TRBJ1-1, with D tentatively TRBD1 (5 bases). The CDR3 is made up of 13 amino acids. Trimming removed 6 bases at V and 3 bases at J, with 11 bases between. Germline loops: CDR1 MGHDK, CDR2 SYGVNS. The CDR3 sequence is CASRIGGDTEAFF. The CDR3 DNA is TGTGCCAGCAGGATCGGGGGGGACACTGAAGCTTTCTTT. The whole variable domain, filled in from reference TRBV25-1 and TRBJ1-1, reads EADIYQTPRYLVIGTGKKITLECSQTMGHDKMYWYQQDPGMELHLIHYSYGVNSTEKGDLSSESTVSRIRTEHFPLTLESARPSHTSQYLCASRIGGDTEAFFGQGTRLTVV.

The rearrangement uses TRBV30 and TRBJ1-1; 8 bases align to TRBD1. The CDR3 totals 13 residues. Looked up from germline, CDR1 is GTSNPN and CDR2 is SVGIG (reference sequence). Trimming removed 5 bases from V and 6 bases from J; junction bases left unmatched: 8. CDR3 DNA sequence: TGTGCCTGGGAGCTCCTGACAGGGGCTGAAGCTTTCTTT. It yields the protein CAWELLTGAEAFF.

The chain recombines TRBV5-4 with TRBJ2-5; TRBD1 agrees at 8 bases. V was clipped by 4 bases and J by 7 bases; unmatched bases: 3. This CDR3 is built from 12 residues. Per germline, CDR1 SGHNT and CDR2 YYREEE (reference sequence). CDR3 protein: CASSQGARTQYF. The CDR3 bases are TGTGCCAGCAGCCAGGGGGCCAGGACCCAGTACTTC.

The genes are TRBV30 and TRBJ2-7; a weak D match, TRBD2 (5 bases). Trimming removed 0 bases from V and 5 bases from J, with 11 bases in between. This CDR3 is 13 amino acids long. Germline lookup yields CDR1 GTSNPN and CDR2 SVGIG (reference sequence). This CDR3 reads CAWSVEPGNEQYF. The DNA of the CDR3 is TGTGCCTGGAGTGTCGAGCCGGGAAACGAGCAGTACTTC.

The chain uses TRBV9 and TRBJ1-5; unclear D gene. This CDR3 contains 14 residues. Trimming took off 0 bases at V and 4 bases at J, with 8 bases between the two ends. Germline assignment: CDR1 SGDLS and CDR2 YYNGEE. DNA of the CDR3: TGTGCCAGCAGCGTAGGGAACGGGAATCAGCCCCAGCATTTT. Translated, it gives CASSVGNGNQPQHF.

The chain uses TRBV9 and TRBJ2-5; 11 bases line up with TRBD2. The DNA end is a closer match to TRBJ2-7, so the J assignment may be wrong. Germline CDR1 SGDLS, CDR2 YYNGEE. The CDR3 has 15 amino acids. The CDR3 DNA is TGTGCCAGCAGCGCCGGGACTAGCGGAACCTACGAGCAGTACTTC. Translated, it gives CASSAGTSGTYEQYF.

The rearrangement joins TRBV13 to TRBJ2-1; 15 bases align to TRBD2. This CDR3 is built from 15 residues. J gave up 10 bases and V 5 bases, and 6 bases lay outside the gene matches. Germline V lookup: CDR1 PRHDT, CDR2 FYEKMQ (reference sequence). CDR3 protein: CASSLGLAGGREQFF. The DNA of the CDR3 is TGTGCCAGCAGCCTGGGACTAGCGGGGGGTCGGGAGCAGTTCTTC. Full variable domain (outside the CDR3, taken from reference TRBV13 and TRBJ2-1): AAGVIQSPRHLIKEKRETATLKCYPIPRHDTVYWYQQGPGQDPQFLISFYEKMQSDKGSIPDRFSAQQFSDYHSELNMSSLELGDSALYFCASSLGLAGGREQFFGPGTRLTVL.

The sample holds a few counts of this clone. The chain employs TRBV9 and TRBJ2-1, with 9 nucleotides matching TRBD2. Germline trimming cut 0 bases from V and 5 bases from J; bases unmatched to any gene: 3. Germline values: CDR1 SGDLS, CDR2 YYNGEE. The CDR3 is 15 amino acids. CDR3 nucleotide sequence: TGTGCCAGCAGCGTAGGGCGGGGGGGCCACAATGAGCAGTTCTTC. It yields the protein CASSVGRGGHNEQFF.

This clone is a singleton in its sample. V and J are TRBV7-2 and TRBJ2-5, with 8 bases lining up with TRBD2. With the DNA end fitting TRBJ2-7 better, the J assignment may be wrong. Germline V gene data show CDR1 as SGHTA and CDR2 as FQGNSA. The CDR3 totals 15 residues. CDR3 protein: CASSLAPLAGYEQYF. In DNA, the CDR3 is TGTGCCAGCAGCTTAGCTCCCCTAGCGGGTTACGAGCAGTACTTC.